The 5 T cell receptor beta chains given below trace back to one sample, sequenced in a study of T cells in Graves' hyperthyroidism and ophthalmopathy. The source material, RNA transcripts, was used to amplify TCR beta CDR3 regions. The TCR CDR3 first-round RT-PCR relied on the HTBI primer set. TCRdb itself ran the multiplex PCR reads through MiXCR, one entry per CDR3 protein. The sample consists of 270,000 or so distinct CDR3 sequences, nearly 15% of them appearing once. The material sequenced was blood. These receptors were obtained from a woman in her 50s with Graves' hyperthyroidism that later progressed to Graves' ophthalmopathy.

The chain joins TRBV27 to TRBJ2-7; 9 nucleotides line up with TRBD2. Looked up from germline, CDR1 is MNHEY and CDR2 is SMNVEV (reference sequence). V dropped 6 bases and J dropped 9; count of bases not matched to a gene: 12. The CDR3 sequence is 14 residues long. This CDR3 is CASRTVAGVGGQYF. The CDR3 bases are TGTGCCAGCAGGACGGTAGCGGGAGTAGGCGGGCAGTACTTC.

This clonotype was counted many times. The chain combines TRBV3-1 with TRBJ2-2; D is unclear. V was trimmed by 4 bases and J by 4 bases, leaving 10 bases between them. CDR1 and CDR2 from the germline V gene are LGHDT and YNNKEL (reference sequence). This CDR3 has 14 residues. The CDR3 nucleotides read TGTGCCAGCAGCCGGGAAGGCGTCACCGGGGAGCTGTTTTTT. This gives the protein CASSREGVTGELFF.

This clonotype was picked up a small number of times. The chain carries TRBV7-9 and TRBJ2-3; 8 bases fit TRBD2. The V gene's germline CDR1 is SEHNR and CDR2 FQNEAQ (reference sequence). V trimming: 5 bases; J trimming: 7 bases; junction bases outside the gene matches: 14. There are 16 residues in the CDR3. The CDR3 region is CASSLLRGRHLNTQYF. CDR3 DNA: TGTGCCAGCAGCCTTCTGCGCGGGAGGCACCTCAATACGCAGTATTTT.

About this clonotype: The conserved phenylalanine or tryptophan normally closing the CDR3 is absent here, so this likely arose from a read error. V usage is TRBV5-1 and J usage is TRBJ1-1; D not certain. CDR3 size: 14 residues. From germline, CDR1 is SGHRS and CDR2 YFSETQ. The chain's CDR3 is CASSGKVENTEAFS. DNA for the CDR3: TGTGCCAGCAGCGGAAAAGTGGAGAACACTGAAGCTTTCTCT.

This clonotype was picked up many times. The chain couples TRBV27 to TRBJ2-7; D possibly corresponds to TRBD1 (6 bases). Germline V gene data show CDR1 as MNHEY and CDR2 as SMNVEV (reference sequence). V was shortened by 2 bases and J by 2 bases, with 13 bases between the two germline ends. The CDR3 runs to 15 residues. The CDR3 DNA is TGTGCCAGCAGTTTAGTACAGGGCGTAACCTACGAGCAGTACTTC. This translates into CASSLVQGVTYEQYF.